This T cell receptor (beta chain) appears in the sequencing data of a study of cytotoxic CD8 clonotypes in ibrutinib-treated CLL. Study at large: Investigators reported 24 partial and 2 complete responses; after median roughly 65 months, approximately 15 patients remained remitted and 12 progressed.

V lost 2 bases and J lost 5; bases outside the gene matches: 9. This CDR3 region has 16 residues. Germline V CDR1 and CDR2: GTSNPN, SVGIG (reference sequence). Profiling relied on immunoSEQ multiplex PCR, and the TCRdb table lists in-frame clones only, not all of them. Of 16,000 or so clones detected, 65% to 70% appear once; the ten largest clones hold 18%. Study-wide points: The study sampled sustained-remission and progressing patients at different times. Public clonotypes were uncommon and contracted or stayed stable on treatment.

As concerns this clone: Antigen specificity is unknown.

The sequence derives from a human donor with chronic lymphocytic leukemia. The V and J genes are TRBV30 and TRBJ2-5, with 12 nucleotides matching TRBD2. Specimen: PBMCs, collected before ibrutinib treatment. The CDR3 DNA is TGTGCCTGGAGTCCTCCTAGCGGGGGGGCCTTGGAGACCCAGTACTTC. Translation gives CAWSPPSGGALETQYF.